This T cell receptor (beta chain) was captured in a study of technical replicates of blood from a few donors. CDR1 and CDR2 from the germline V gene are MDHEN and SYDVKM. Trimming cost V 5 bases and J 0 bases, with 13 bases left between them. CDR3 length equals 15 residues. Libraries were prepared by immunoSEQ multiplex PCR; TCRdb keeps only in-frame clonotypes and omits some of them. This table has 60,000 to 85,000 clones, roughly 94% appearing once. This chain connects TRBV28 to TRBJ1-2; D perhaps matches TRBD1 (6 bases). The sequenced sample was T cells isolated from PBMCs. The TCR originated in a human donor in good health. CDR3 protein: CASSVGQLPNYGYTF. The CDR3 DNA reads as TGTGCCAGCAGTGTCGGACAGCTCCCTAACTATGGCTACACCTTC.